This T cell receptor (beta chain) was captured in a study of early T cells in non-severe SARS-CoV-2 infection. Per germline, CDR1 SGHTA and CDR2 FQGTGA. This CDR3 has 14 residues. Trimming left V 2 bases short and J 4 bases short, with 10 bases between. There are a few counts of this clonotype. Individually, cDNA molecules had unique molecular identifiers attached to them. Using its own MiXCR run on the 5' RACE reads, TCRdb lists one record per CDR3 protein. The sample holds some 49,000 distinct CDR3 sequences, 8% to 10% seen once. The chain combines TRBV7-3 with TRBJ2-3; tentative D call: TRBD1 (5 bases). Source material: whole blood. This clonotype was obtained from an adult who was a healthcare worker with PCR-confirmed SARS-CoV-2 infection or an uninfected control (not recorded which). The CDR3 bases are TGTGCCAGCAGCTTAGGCAGGGTTCCAGATACGCAGTATTTT. This codes for CASSLGRVPDTQYF.